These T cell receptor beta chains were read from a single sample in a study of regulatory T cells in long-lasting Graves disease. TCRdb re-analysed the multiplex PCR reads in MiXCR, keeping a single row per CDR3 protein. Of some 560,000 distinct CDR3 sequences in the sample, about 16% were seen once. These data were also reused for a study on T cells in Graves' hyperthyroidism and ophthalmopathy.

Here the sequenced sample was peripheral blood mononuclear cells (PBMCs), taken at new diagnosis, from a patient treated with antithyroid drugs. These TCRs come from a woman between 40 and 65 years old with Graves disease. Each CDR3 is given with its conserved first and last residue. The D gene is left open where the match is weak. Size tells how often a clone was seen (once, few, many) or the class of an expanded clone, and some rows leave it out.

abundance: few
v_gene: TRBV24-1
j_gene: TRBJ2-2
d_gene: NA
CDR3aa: CATSGNPGELFF
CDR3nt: TGTGCCACCAGTGGGAATCCCGGGGAGCTGTTTTTT

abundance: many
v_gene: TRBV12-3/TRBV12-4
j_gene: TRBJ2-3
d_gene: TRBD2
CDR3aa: CASSMTSAGTDTQYF
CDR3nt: TGTGCCAGCAGCATGACTAGCGCGGGCACAGATACGCAGTATTTT

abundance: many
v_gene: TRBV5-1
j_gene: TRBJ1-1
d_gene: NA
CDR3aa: CASSLTPVYEAFF
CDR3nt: TGCGCCAGCAGCTTGACCCCAGTCTACGAAGCTTTCTTT

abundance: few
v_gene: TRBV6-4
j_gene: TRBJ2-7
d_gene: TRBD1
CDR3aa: CASSPTGGSSYEQYF
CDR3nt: TGTGCCAGCAGTCCTACAGGGGGCTCTTCCTACGAGCAGTACTTC

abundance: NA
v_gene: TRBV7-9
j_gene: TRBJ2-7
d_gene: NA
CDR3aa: CASSPFVTSQHYEQYF
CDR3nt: TGTGCCAGCAGCCCCTTCGTTACAAGTCAGCACTACGAGCAGTACTTC

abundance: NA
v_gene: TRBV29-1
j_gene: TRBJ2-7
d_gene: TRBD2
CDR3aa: CSVHGRGLAGYEQYF
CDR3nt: TGCAGCGTTCACGGGAGGGGACTAGCGGGGTACGAGCAGTACTTC

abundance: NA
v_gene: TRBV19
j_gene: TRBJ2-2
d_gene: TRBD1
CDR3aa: CASSTPPTGDTGELFF
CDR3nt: TGTGCCAGTAGTACCCCGCCAACAGGGGACACCGGGGAGCTGTTTTTT

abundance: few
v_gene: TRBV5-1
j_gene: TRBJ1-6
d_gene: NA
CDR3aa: CASSLGEGGYNSPLHF
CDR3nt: TGCGCCAGCAGCTTGGGTGAGGGAGGCTATAATTCACCCCTCCACTTT

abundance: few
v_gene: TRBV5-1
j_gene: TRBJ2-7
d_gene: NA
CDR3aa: CASSFGAGYEQYF
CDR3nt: TGCGCCAGCAGCTTTGGGGCGGGCTACGAGCAGTACTTC

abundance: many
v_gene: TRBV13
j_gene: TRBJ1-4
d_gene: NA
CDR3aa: CASSFSGTAHNEKLFF
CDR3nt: TGTGCCAGCAGCTTCTCAGGGACGGCTCATAATGAAAAACTGTTTTTT

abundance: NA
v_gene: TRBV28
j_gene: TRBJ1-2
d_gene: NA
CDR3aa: CASRTSSWTDGYTF
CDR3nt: TGTGCCAGCAGAACCTCCTCTTGGACAGATGGCTACACCTTC

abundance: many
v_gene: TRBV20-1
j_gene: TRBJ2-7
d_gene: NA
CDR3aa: CSARGGGVAFYEQYF
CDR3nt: TGCAGTGCTAGAGGAGGAGGGGTAGCCTTTTACGAGCAGTACTTC

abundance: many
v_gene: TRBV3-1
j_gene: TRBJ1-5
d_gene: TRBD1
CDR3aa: CASSHTGVDNQPQHF
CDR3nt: TGTGCCAGCAGCCACACAGGGGTGGACAATCAGCCCCAGCATTTT

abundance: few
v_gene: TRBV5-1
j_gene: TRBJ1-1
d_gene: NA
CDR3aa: CASRFRVNTEAFF
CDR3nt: TGCGCCAGCAGGTTCCGGGTTAACACTGAAGCTTTCTTT

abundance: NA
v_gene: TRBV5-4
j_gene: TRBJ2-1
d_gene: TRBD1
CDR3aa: CASSLPGQGHNEQFF
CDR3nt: TGTGCCAGCAGCTTACCGGGACAGGGACACAATGAGCAGTTCTTC

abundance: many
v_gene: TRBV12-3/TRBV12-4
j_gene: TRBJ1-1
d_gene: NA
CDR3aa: CASSPPGPPLNTEAFF
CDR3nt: TGTGCCAGCAGCCCACCGGGACCCCCATTGAACACTGAAGCTTTCTTT